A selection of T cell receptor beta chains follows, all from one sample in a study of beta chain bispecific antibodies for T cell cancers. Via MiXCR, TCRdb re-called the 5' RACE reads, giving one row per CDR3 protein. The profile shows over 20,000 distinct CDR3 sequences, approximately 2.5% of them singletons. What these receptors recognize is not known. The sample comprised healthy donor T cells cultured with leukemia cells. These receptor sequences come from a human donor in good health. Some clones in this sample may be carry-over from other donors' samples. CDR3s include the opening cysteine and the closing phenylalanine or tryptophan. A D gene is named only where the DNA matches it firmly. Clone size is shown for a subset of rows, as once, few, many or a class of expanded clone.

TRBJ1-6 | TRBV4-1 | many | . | TGCGCCAGCAGCCAAGATGGGGCAGGCGTCCTCGTTAATTCACCCCTCCACTTT | CASSQDGAGVLVNSPLHF
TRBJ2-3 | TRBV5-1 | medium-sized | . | TGCGCCAGCAGCTTGGGTGTGGGTGGAACAGATACGCAGTATTTT | CASSLGVGGTDTQYF
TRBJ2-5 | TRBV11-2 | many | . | TGTGCCAGCAGCTTATATGGACGCTTAAACCAAGAGACCCAGTACTTC | CASSLYGRLNQETQYF
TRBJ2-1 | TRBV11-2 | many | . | TGTGCCAGCAGCTTACGTACAGGGTGGAATGAGCAGTTCTTC | CASSLRTGWNEQFF
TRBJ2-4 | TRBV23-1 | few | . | TGCGCCAGCAGTCAAACGAAAAGGGATTACTTC | CASSQTKRDYF
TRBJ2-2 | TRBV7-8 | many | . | TGTGCCAGCAGCTTAGCCCTCCATTTGACAGGGAGGGGAACCGGGGAGCTGTTTTTT | CASSLALHLTGRGTGELFF
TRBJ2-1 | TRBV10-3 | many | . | TGTGCCATCAGTGAGTACGATTTCAATGAGCAGTTCTTC | CAISEYDFNEQFF
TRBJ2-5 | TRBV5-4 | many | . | TGTGCCAGCAGCCCAAGACTTGAGGAGACCCAGTACTTC | CASSPRLEETQYF
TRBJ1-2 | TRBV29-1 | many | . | TGCAGCGTCGACTATGGCTACACCTTC | CSVDYGYTF
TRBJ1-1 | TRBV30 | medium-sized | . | TGTGCCTGGAGTCTCCTTAGGGCAACTGAAGCTTTCTTT | CAWSLLRATEAFF
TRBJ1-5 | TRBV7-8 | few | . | TGTGCCAGCAGCTTGTCCGCCCGAGATCAGCCCCAGCATTTT | CASSLSARDQPQHF
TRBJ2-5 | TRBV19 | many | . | TGTGCCAGTAGTATGAGGGGACAAACAGCACAGACCCAGTACTTC | CASSMRGQTAQTQYF
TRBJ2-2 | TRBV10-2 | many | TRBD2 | TGCGCCAGCAGTGAGGCTGCGGGGGGTGGCGGGGAGCTGTTTTTT | CASSEAAGGGGELFF
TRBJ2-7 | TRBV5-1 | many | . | TGCGCCAGCAGCATGGGCCCAGAAGTCTACGAGCAGTACTTC | CASSMGPEVYEQYF
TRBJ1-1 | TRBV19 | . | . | TGTGCCACGACACTGAACACTGAAGCTTTCTTT | CATTLNTEAFF
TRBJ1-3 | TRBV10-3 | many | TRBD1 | TGTGCCATCAGTGATCCTTCGGTGGCAGGGGGCTCTGGAAACACCATATATTTT | CAISDPSVAGGSGNTIYF
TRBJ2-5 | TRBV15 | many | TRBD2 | TGTGCCACCAGCAGCCGGCTAGCGGGGGGGCAAGAGACCCAGTACTTC | CATSSRLAGGQETQYF
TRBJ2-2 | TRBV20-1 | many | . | TGCAGTGCTAGAGATCTCGGACTTGGGGGCGGGGAGCTGTTTTTT | CSARDLGLGGGELFF
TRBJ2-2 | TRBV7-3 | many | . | TGTGCCAGCAGCTTAACCGGGGATGCCAACACCGGGGAGCTGTTTTTT | CASSLTGDANTGELFF